The clone carrying this T cell receptor beta chain has only a few counts. What it recognizes is unknown. This CDR3 spans 14 amino acids. Germline V gene sequence: CDR1 SGHDT, CDR2 YYEEEE. The V segment lost 5 bases and the J segment 5 bases; nucleotides outside the gene matches: 8. Sequenced material consisted of expressed TCRB transcripts (all of the isolated RNA was reverse transcribed). Here immunoSEQ multiplex PCR was the method, and the copy in TCRdb shows in-frame clones only, minus some. Of 900,000 or so clones detected, 15% to 20% appear once; the ten largest clones hold 0.023%. Via the markers CD45RO/CCR7/CD25/CD127/CD95/CD27, stem cell-like memory, regulatory, central memory and naive CD4+ cells were sorted. These data originate in a study of beta chain features in type 1 diabetes. Findings and caveats of the study: Shorter TCRB CDR3s, moderately but significantly so, were found in Type 1 diabetes patients in all four CD4+ subsets. Overrepresentation of cells with high TCR expression could result from cDNA sequencing.

The TCR originated in a woman in her late teens or twenties in good health. The chain is built from TRBV5-6 and TRBJ2-5, with 8 positions matching TRBD2. Sequencing was done on a sample of naive CD4+ T cells from blood. CDR3: CASRSRPSGETQYF. The CDR3 DNA is TGTGCCAGCAGATCTAGGCCTAGCGGGGAGACCCAGTACTTC.